The 14 T cell receptor beta chains below were found in one sample sequenced in a study of OX40 agonist ivuxolimab in advanced cancers. Libraries were prepared by immunoSEQ multiplex PCR; TCRdb keeps only in-frame clonotypes and omits some of them. Of roughly 48,000 clones listed, around 85% are singletons. The sample consisted of CD4+ or CD8+ T cells sorted from blood, taken in a trial of the OX40 agonist ivuxolimab. The receptor source for this set is an adult with an advanced solid tumor such as melanoma, head and neck, liver or kidney cancer.

This clone has more than one count but fewer than ten. The chain combines TRBV5-6 with TRBJ1-2; possibly TRBD1 for D (5 bases). CDR3 length: 14 amino acids. The germline V gene has CDR1 SGHDT and CDR2 YYEEEE. The V end was cut by 0 bases, the J end by 8 bases, with 14 bases between. CDR3 coding DNA: TGTGCCAGCAGCTTGGCCTCAGGGTGGGGAGGCTACACCTTC. It encodes CASSLASGWGGYTF. The full variable domain, in which reference TRBV5-6 and TRBJ1-2 provide the parts outside the CDR3, is DAGVTQSPTHLIKTRGQQVTLRCSPKSGHDTVSWYQQALGQGPQFIFQYYEEEERQRGNFPDRFSGHQFPNYSSELNVNALLLGDSALYLCASSLASGWGGYTFGSGTRLTVV.

The gene calls are TRBV5-1 and TRBJ2-1; D is unresolved. V lost 2 bases, J lost 6 bases, and 6 bases lay in between. From germline, CDR1 is SGHRS and CDR2 YFSETQ. The CDR3 runs to 12 residues. The CDR3 region is CASSFSFNEQFF. DNA of the CDR3: TGCGCCAGCAGCTTTAGTTTCAATGAGCAGTTCTTC.

This sequence joins TRBV11-1 and TRBJ1-3; no firm D call. V shed 5 bases and J shed 0 bases, with 11 bases lying between them. The length of the CDR3 is 15 residues. CDR1 is SGHAT and CDR2 is FQDESV in the germline V gene (reference sequence). CDR3 nucleotide sequence: TGTGCCAGCAGCCGGACCCGTGGCTCTGGAAACACCATATATTTT. This sequence encodes CASSRTRGSGNTIYF. The whole variable domain, filled in from reference TRBV11-1 and TRBJ1-3, reads EAEVAQSPRYKITEKSQAVAFWCDPISGHATLYWYRQILGQGPELLVQFQDESVVDDSQLPKDRFSAERLKGVDSTLKIQPAELGDSAMYLCASSRTRGSGNTIYFGEGSWLTVV.

V and J are TRBV6-5 and TRBJ2-5; D not resolved. V was pared by 10 bases and J by 5 bases, with 23 bases between. This CDR3 is 15 amino acids long. Germline V lookup: CDR1 MNHEY, CDR2 SVGAGI. The CDR3 is CATSDLKRVGETQYF. CDR3 nucleotide sequence: TGTGCCACCTCCGATTTAAAAAGGGTCGGGGAGACCCAGTACTTC.

This clone was counted a few times. The same CDR3 arises from other DNA sequences in this sample as well. The rearrangement links TRBV29-1 to TRBJ1-4; D remains ambiguous. V shed 3 bases and J shed 7 bases, with 9 bases lying between them. CDR3 size: 12 residues. Germline CDR1 is SQVTM and CDR2 is ANQGSEA. The CDR3 region is CSVDSGFEKLFF. CDR3 bases: TGCAGCGTTGATTCGGGGTTTGAAAAACTGTTTTTT.

This clone has more than one count but fewer than ten. The chain has TRBV28 and TRBJ1-6, with unresolved D. V lost 5 bases to trimming and J lost 0 bases, with 2 bases between them. CDR3 length: 13 amino acids. Germline lookup yields CDR1 MDHEN and CDR2 SYDVKM. In nucleotides, the CDR3 is TGTGCCAGCAGTCCCTCCTATAATTCACCCCTCCACTTT. This codes for CASSPSYNSPLHF.

Only one count was recorded for this clone. In nucleotides, the CDR3 is TGTGCCAGCTCACCACTTCCTTGGACAGGGGAATCTGGAAACACCATATATTTT. It yields the protein CASSPLPWTGESGNTIYF. The chain uses TRBV18 and TRBJ1-3; 9 bases are shared with TRBD1. The junction had 8 bases not matched to a gene; V was cut back by 1 base and J by 1 base. From germline, CDR1 is KGHSH and CDR2 LQKENI. This CDR3 spans 18 amino acids.

The rearrangement uses TRBV30 and TRBJ1-3; TRBD1 is a possible D gene (5 bases). The CDR3 is 13 residues long. Per germline, CDR1 GTSNPN and CDR2 SVGIG (reference sequence). V gave up 7 bases and J gave up 4 bases, with 14 bases separating them. Here the CDR3 reads CASSQEPGNTIYF. The CDR3 DNA follows: TGTGCCTCCTCACAGGAGCCAGGAAACACCATATATTTT.

V is TRBV6-1 and J is TRBJ2-5; 10 positions match TRBD2. CDR3 size: 16 residues. After removal of 4 bases from V and 1 base from J, the junction contained 6 bases not matched to a gene. Looked up from germline, CDR1 is MNHNS and CDR2 is SASEGT. The CDR3 DNA is TGTGCCAGCAGTGCCTCTAGCGGGGGCCTCCAAGAGACCCAGTACTTC. Its protein is CASSASSGGLQETQYF.

The V call is TRBV15, the J call TRBJ2-5; possible D gene TRBD2, 6 bases. CDR1 and CDR2 from the germline V gene are LNHNV and YYDKDF (reference sequence). CDR3 length equals 15 residues. The V gene lost 5 bases and the J gene lost 2 bases, with 15 bases spanning the gap. The CDR3 loop reads CATSLPTAGQETQYF. The CDR3 DNA sequence: TGTGCCACCAGCCTACCCACAGCGGGTCAAGAGACCCAGTACTTC. Full variable domain (outside the CDR3, taken from reference TRBV15 and TRBJ2-5): DAMVIQNPRYQVTQFGKPVTLSCSQTLNHNVMYWYQQKSSQAPKLLFHYYDKDFNNEADTPDNFQSRRPNTSFCFLDIRSPGLGDTAMYLCATSLPTAGQETQYFGPGTRLLVL.

The chain links TRBV15 to TRBJ1-5, with TRBD1 matching over 10 bases. This CDR3 comprises 18 residues. The germline V gene encodes CDR1 LNHNV and CDR2 YYDKDF (reference sequence). The junction had 10 bases not matched to a gene; V was cut back by 1 base and J by 4 bases. The CDR3 loop reads CATSRVYGDRGGNQPQHF. The CDR3 region has the DNA TGTGCCACCAGCAGAGTATATGGGGACAGGGGAGGAAATCAGCCCCAGCATTTT.

The V and J genes are TRBV18 and TRBJ1-6; 10 bases are a match to TRBD1. The CDR3 runs 15 residues. Germline V gene data show CDR1 as KGHSH and CDR2 as LQKENI. V trimming: 2 bases; J trimming: 9 bases; junction bases outside the gene matches: 4. CDR3 DNA: TGTGCCAGCTCACCAGGGACAGGGGAAGGTTCACCCCTCCACTTT. Its protein product is CASSPGTGEGSPLHF.

The genes are TRBV7-6 and TRBJ2-5; no reliable D call. The CDR3 runs to 15 residues. V was clipped by 3 bases and J by 3 bases, with 14 bases between them. The germline CDR1 and CDR2 sequences are SGHVS and FNYEAQ. DNA of the CDR3: TGTGCCAGCAGCTTGATAGGTCAAGTAGAAGAGACCCAGTACTTC. It codes for CASSLIGQVEETQYF.

The rearrangement links TRBV18 to TRBJ2-3; TRBD1 matches at 10 bases. V lost 8 bases to trimming and J lost 3 bases; unmatched junction nucleotides: 5. Germline V gene sequence: CDR1 KGHSH, CDR2 LQKENI. CDR3 size: 14 residues. CDR3 loop: CASAGQGRTDTQYF. CDR3 bases: TGTGCCAGCGCGGGACAGGGGAGAACAGATACGCAGTATTTT.